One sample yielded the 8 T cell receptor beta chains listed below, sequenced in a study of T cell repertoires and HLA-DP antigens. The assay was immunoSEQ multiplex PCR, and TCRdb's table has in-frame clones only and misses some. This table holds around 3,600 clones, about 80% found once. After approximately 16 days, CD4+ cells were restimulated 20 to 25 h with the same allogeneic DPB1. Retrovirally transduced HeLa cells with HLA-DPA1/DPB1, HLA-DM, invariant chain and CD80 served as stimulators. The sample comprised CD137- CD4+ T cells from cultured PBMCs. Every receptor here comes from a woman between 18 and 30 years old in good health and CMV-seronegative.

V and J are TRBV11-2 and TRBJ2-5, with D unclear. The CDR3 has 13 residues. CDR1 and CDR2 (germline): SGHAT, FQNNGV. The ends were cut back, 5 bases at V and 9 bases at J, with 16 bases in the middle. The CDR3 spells CASSPDPRSAQYF. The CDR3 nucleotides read TGTGCCAGCAGCCCTGACCCCCGCTCGGCCCAGTACTTC.

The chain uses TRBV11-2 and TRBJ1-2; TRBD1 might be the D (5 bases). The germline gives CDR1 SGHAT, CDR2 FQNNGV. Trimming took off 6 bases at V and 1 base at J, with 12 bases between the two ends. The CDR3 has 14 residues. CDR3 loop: CASSAGGGNYGYTF. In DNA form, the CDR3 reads TGTGCCAGCAGTGCCGGGGGTGGTAACTATGGCTACACCTTC.

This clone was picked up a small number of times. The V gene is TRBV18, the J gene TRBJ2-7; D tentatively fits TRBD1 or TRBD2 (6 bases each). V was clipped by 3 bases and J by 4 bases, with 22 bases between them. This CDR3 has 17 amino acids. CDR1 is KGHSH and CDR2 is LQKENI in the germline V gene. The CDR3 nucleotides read TGTGCCAGCTCACCCCGAGGAAAGGGGGGCGGATCGTACGAGCAGTACTTC. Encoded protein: CASSPRGKGGGSYEQYF.

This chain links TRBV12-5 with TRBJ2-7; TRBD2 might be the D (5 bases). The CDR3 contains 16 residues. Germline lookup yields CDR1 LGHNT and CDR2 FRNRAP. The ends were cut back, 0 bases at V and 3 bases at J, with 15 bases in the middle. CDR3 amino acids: CASGLVQPGSRYEQYF. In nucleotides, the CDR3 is TGTGCTAGTGGTTTGGTACAGCCGGGAAGTCGCTACGAGCAGTACTTC.

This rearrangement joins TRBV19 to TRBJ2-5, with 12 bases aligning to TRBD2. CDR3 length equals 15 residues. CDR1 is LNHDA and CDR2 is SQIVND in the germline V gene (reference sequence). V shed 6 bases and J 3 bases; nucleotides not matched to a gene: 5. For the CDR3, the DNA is TGTGCCAGTAGGCCGCTAGCGGGAGGGAAAGAGACCCAGTACTTC. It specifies CASRPLAGGKETQYF.

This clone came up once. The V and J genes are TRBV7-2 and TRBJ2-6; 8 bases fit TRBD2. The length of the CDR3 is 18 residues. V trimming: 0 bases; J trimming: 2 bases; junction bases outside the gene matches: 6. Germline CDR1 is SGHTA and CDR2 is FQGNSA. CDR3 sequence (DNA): TGTGCCAGCAGCTTAGCCTTCCGGGGGGGCGCTGGGGCCAACGTCCTGACTTTC. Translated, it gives CASSLAFRGGAGANVLTF.

The CDR3 spells CASSLPGHLTDTQYF. The CDR3 nucleotides read TGTGCCAGCAGTTTGCCGGGACATCTCACAGATACGCAGTATTTT. The rearrangement uses TRBV28 and TRBJ2-3, with D perhaps matching TRBD1 (6 bases). The CDR3 covers 15 residues. Per the germline V gene, CDR1 is MDHEN and CDR2 is SYDVKM. V was shortened by 3 bases and J by 2 bases, with 12 bases between the two germline ends.

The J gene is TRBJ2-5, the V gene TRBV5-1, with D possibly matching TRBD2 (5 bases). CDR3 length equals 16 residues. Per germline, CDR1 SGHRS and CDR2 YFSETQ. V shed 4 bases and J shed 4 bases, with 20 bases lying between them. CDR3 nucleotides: TGCGCCAGCAGCCGTGGGAGTGTAAAGTTGGGAGAGACCCAGTACTTC. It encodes CASSRGSVKLGETQYF.